This TCR beta chain was retrieved from a study of metastatic and nonmetastatic thyroid tumors. Study-wide context: Patients with malignant and benign thyroid disease provided blood and tumor or nodule tissue, whose repertoires were compared.

Per the authors' pipeline: The study took CDR3 differences across clinicopathological groups and made a distant-metastasis classifier for papillary thyroid cancer from them. TCRdb reassembled clones from the PCR reads with MiXCR. TCRdb, not the authors, supplied the V and J calls. This table holds about 48,000 clones, about 20% found once. This CDR3 is 16 amino acids long. In germline, CDR1 is LNHNV, CDR2 YYDKDF (reference sequence). Trimming at V came to 6 bases and at J to 7 bases, leaving 11 bases not matched to a gene. None of the patients had undergone any treatment ahead of thyroid surgery. This clone has a handful of counts.

J is TRBJ1-6 and V is TRBV15; 8 bases line up with TRBD1. The sequenced sample consisted of blood. The source of this sequence is a male donor with papillary thyroid cancer or a benign thyroid nodule (not recorded which). Some clones in this sample may be carry-over from other donors' samples. This CDR3 reads CATRDPGTGENSPLHF. DNA of the CDR3: TGTGCCACCAGGGACCCCGGGACAGGCGAGAATTCACCCCTCCACTTT. Using reference TRBV15 and TRBJ1-6 for the parts outside the CDR3, the full variable domain is DAMVIQNPRYQVTQFGKPVTLSCSQTLNHNVMYWYQQKSSQAPKLLFHYYDKDFNNEADTPDNFQSRRPNTSFCFLDIRSPGLGDTAMYLCATRDPGTGENSPLHFGNGTRLTVT.